This TCR beta chain came from a study of cytomegalovirus exposure and HLA in healthy donors. Findings of the study overall: Later analysis revealed greater clonal expansion in HLA-associated TCR beta chains than in equally common others. It was approximately 170 TCR beta chains that were listed as cytomegalovirus-associated. It was assumed in the presence/absence analyses that sequencing depth was roughly uniform across donors.

The CDR3 has 16 amino acids. CDR1 and CDR2 from the germline V gene are SGHRS and YFSETQ. V was pared by 4 bases and J by 6 bases, with 15 bases of the junction left unmatched. On this clone itself: Its target is not known.

The PCR made use of 60 Vbeta and 13 Jbeta primers. Clones were sequenced by immunoSEQ multiplex PCR, and TCRdb holds only the in-frame ones, with some missing. The profile shows about 120,000 clones, approximately 80% of them singletons. The specimen was PBMCs. The chain carries TRBV5-1 and TRBJ1-2; 7 bases are shared with TRBD1. The origin of this receptor is a woman in her sixties or seventies in good health and CMV-seropositive. In DNA, the CDR3 is TGCGCCAGCAGCCCCCCCCTGGCAGGGGGGTCGGATGGCTACACCTTC. Translation: CASSPPLAGGSDGYTF.